The source of this T cell receptor (beta chain) is a study of control samples from healthy donors and cancer patients. Sequencing used immunoSEQ multiplex PCR; TCRdb keeps in-frame clones, though not all of them. The table lists approximately 150,000 clones, around 90% of them singletons, with around 4.7% in the top ten. This CDR3 has 15 amino acids. Germline values: CDR1 SGDLS, CDR2 YYNGEE. Trimming removed 3 bases from V and 1 base from J; junction bases left unmatched: 4. The chain has TRBV9 and TRBJ1-5; 7 bases align to TRBD1. The receptor was derived from a young man in good health. The sample taken for sequencing was blood. For the CDR3, the DNA is TGTGCCAGCAGCGAGACAGGGAACAGCAATCAGCCCCAGCATTTT. This translates into CASSETGNSNQPQHF.